Presented here are 29 T cell receptor beta chains from one specimen sequenced in a study of blood T cell repertoires in COVID-19. Libraries were prepared by immunoSEQ multiplex PCR; TCRdb keeps only in-frame clonotypes and omits some of them. Here the sample spans approximately 140,000 clones, 80% to 90% being singletons. Sequencing was carried out using peripheral blood. These receptors originate from a man between 65 and 80 years old with acute or convalescent COVID-19.

The DNA for the CDR3 is TGTGCCAGCAGCGCCCCAGGGAGGATTTACACTGAAGCTTTCTTT. Protein product: CASSAPGRIYTEAFF. This rearrangement joins TRBV11-1 to TRBJ1-1; D possibly corresponds to TRBD1 (5 bases). V was shortened by 5 bases and J by 3 bases, with 16 bases between the two germline ends. Per the germline V gene, CDR1 is SGHAT and CDR2 is FQDESV (reference sequence). This CDR3 is built from 15 residues.

The chain links TRBV5-6 to TRBJ2-3, with TRBD1 matching 11 bases. The CDR3 is 15 residues long. Trimming at V came to 3 bases and at J to 4 bases, leaving 4 bases not matched to a gene. Germline lookup yields CDR1 SGHDT and CDR2 YYEEEE. This CDR3 reads CASSSTGQGADTQYF. CDR3 bases: TGTGCCAGCAGCTCGACGGGACAGGGGGCAGATACGCAGTATTTT.

As regards this clone: The junction shows a germline mismatch at one end, possibly a read error. The chain carries TRBV7-2 and TRBJ2-1; 7 bases map to TRBD2. This CDR3 has 15 residues. Per the germline V gene, CDR1 is SGHTA and CDR2 is FQGNSA. CDR3 region: CASTLDGGAYNEQFF. The CDR3 nucleotides read TGTGCCAGCACCTTAGATGGGGGGGCCTACAATGAGCAGTTCTTC.

This clone was counted between two and nine times. This chain uses TRBV7-3 with TRBJ1-1, with D perhaps TRBD1 (6 bases). Trimming shortened V by 2 bases and J by 11 bases, and 15 bases separated the two germline ends. This CDR3 spans 13 amino acids. The V gene's germline CDR1 is SGHTA and CDR2 FQGTGA. CDR3 sequence reads: CASSLGAGVEAFF. The DNA for the CDR3 is TGTGCCAGCAGCTTAGGGGCAGGGGTTGAGGCTTTCTTT.

The gene calls are TRBV6-5 and TRBJ1-2, with TRBD1 matching 7 bases. The CDR3 runs 14 residues. CDR1 and CDR2 from the germline V gene are MNHEY and SVGAGI. After removal of 10 bases from V and 4 bases from J, the junction contained 12 bases not matched to a gene. The CDR3 sequence: CATQLREGAYGYTF. The CDR3 DNA reads as TGTGCCACCCAACTCCGGGAGGGGGCCTATGGCTACACCTTC.

This chain uses TRBV28 with TRBJ1-4, with D perhaps matching TRBD1 (5 bases). From germline, CDR1 is MDHEN and CDR2 SYDVKM. The CDR3 covers 13 residues. V gave up 2 bases and J gave up 8 bases, with 9 bases separating them. CDR3 DNA sequence: TGTGCCAGCAGTTTAGGCCAGGGCGAAAAACTGTTTTTT. Translation: CASSLGQGEKLFF.

As concerns this clone: Other DNA sequences in the sample encode the same CDR3. The J gene is TRBJ2-1, the V gene TRBV5-1; D possibly corresponds to TRBD1 (5 bases). From germline, CDR1 is SGHRS and CDR2 YFSETQ. The CDR3 is made up of 16 amino acids. The ends were cut back, 1 base at V and 0 bases at J, with 11 bases in the middle. The CDR3 DNA reads as TGCGCCAGCAGCTTGAGGGGCGGAAGCTCCTACAATGAGCAGTTCTTC. It encodes CASSLRGGSSYNEQFF.

The V and J genes are TRBV3-1 (or the pseudogene TRBV3-2) and TRBJ2-5; TRBD1 matches at 9 bases. The CDR3 sequence is 16 residues long. Per germline, CDR1 LGHDT and CDR2 YNNKEL (reference sequence). Trimming removed 2 bases from V and 4 bases from J; junction bases left unmatched: 8. CDR3 in amino acids: CASSQRDRGFPETQYF. The CDR3 nucleotides read TGTGCCAGCAGCCAAAGAGACAGGGGGTTTCCAGAGACCCAGTACTTC.

The J gene is TRBJ2-7, the V gene TRBV28; 7 bases line up with TRBD2. Looked up from germline, CDR1 is MDHEN and CDR2 is SYDVKM. J gave up 2 bases and V 5 bases, and 3 bases lay outside the gene matches. The CDR3 covers 13 residues. CDR3 sequence (DNA): TGTGCCAGCAGTCCAGCGGGAACCTACGAGCAGTACTTC. Translated, it gives CASSPAGTYEQYF.

The chain employs TRBV9 and TRBJ1-6, with TRBD1 identical over 7 bases. V was pared by 3 bases and J by 6 bases, with 6 bases of the junction left unmatched. CDR3 length: 15 residues. The germline V gene has CDR1 SGDLS and CDR2 YYNGEE. The chain's CDR3 is CASSEQGQGNSPLHF. The CDR3, as DNA: TGTGCCAGCAGCGAACAGGGGCAGGGTAATTCACCCCTCCACTTT.

The gene calls are TRBV28 and TRBJ1-2; D is undetermined. Germline values: CDR1 MDHEN, CDR2 SYDVKM. The germline V and J ends were trimmed by 4 bases and 6 bases, with 6 bases remaining between them. This CDR3 spans 11 amino acids. In DNA, the CDR3 is TGTGCCAGCAGTTCTATGGATGGCTACACCTTC. This sequence encodes CASSSMDGYTF.

The rearrangement uses TRBV25-1 and TRBJ2-2; 9 bases are a match to TRBD1. Per the germline V gene, CDR1 is MGHDK and CDR2 is SYGVNS. The junction had 11 bases not matched to a gene; V was cut back by 2 bases and J by 4 bases. This CDR3 comprises 18 residues. The CDR3 region is CASSEIRGTGRATGELFF. CDR3 sequence (DNA): TGTGCCAGCAGTGAAATTCGGGGGACAGGGAGGGCCACCGGGGAGCTGTTTTTT.

The chain combines TRBV9 with TRBJ2-7; the match to TRBD1 covers 10 bases. The CDR3 is made up of 14 amino acids. Germline assignment: CDR1 SGDLS and CDR2 YYNGEE. V lost 4 bases and J lost 6; bases outside the gene matches: 7. CDR3 in amino acids: CASSPGQGVFEQYF. CDR3 DNA sequence: TGTGCCAGCAGCCCTGGACAGGGGGTGTTCGAGCAGTACTTC.

The chain carries TRBV7-6 and TRBJ2-3; possibly TRBD2 for D (6 bases). V lost 3 bases and J 3 bases, leaving 13 bases between the germline ends. The CDR3 totals 15 residues. Germline V gene data show CDR1 as SGHVS and CDR2 as FNYEAQ. CDR3 DNA: TGTGCCAGCAGCTTTCTTGGAGGGGAAACAGATACGCAGTATTTT. It is translated as CASSFLGGETDTQYF.

The genes are TRBV14 and TRBJ1-4, with D hard to call. The CDR3 spans 14 residues. Trimming left V 3 bases short and J 8 bases short, with 13 bases between. Germline CDR1 is SGHDN and CDR2 is FVKESK. CDR3 sequence (DNA): TGTGCCAGCAGCCAGAGCGGAATACGGGAAAAACTGTTTTTT. It encodes CASSQSGIREKLFF. Supplemented by reference TRBV14 and TRBJ1-4, the full variable domain reads EAGVTQFPSHSVIEKGQTVTLRCDPISGHDNLYWYRRVMGKEIKFLLHFVKESKQDESGMPNNRFLAERTGGTYSTLKVQPAELEDSGVYFCASSQSGIREKLFFGSGTQLSVL.

V gene TRBV28 combines with J gene TRBJ1-2; possible D gene TRBD1, 5 bases. The V and J ends lost 5 bases and 0 bases respectively, with 10 bases between them. The CDR3 is made up of 14 amino acids. Germline V lookup: CDR1 MDHEN, CDR2 SYDVKM. CDR3 sequence: CASSIDSSNYGYTF. The DNA for the CDR3 is TGTGCCAGCAGTATCGACAGTTCTAACTATGGCTACACCTTC.

The chain employs TRBV10-3 and TRBJ2-7; D gene ambiguous. The V and J ends lost 0 bases and 3 bases respectively, with 6 bases between them. CDR1 ENHRY and CDR2 SYGVKD come from the germline V gene. This CDR3 region has 13 residues. CDR3 nucleotides: TGTGCCATCAGTGAGTCAGCCGGCTACGAGCAGTACTTC. Protein sequence: CAISESAGYEQYF.

CDR3 sequence: CASSYSPPSYNEQFF. CDR3 in DNA: TGTGCCAGCAGTTACTCCCCTCCCTCCTACAATGAGCAGTTCTTC. The V gene is TRBV6-5, the J gene TRBJ2-1; D ambiguous. The CDR3 loop spans 15 amino acids. V lost 0 bases, J lost 0 bases, and 6 bases lay in between. The germline gives CDR1 MNHEY, CDR2 SVGAGI.

The chain carries TRBV28 and TRBJ2-7, with a possible D match to TRBD2 (5 bases). Trimming cost V 6 bases and J 2 bases, with 17 bases left between them. CDR1 is MDHEN, CDR2 SYDVKM, per germline. The CDR3 totals 15 residues. CDR3 coding DNA: TGTGCCAGCAGGGGCCTGGGAGCCGGCCCCTACGAGCAGTACTTC. It is translated as CASRGLGAGPYEQYF. Looking up the rest from reference TRBV28 and TRBJ2-7 gives the full variable domain: DVKVTQSSRYLVKRTGEKVFLECVQDMDHENMFWYRQDPGLGLRLIYFSYDVKMKEKGDIPEGYSVSREKKERFSLILESASTNQTSMYLCASRGLGAGPYEQYFGPGTRLTVT.

The table lists this clone with a count of one. J is TRBJ1-2 and V is TRBV28, with 8 positions matching TRBD1. This CDR3 is built from 14 residues. Germline-derived CDR1 and CDR2 are MDHEN and SYDVKM. With V trimmed by 4 bases and J by 4 bases, 5 bases remained unmatched. In nucleotides, the CDR3 is TGTGCCAGCAGTTCGCCGGACAGGGCCTATGGCTACACCTTC. It is translated as CASSSPDRAYGYTF.

This clone was observed a handful of times. The V call is TRBV3-1 (or the pseudogene TRBV3-2), the J call TRBJ1-5; perhaps TRBD1 as D (5 bases). Germline CDR1 is LGHDT and CDR2 is YNNKEL (reference sequence). Trimming took off 3 bases at V and 4 bases at J, with 13 bases between the two ends. This CDR3 region has 15 residues. CDR3 nucleotide sequence: TGTGCCAGCAGCCATGGACAATCGCTAAATCAGCCCCAGCATTTT. This encodes CASSHGQSLNQPQHF.

This clone was seen a few times. V is TRBV9 and J is TRBJ2-2; unclear D gene. Per germline, CDR1 SGDLS and CDR2 YYNGEE. The V gene lost 0 bases and the J gene lost 4 bases, with 10 bases spanning the gap. This CDR3 is built from 15 residues. The CDR3 sequence is CASSVVELSTGELFF. The CDR3 DNA reads TGTGCCAGCAGCGTAGTTGAGCTGAGCACCGGGGAGCTGTTTTTT.

This clone appeared a few times. The V gene is TRBV7-2, the J gene TRBJ2-3; weak D call: TRBD2 (5 bases). V lost 1 base and J 0 bases, leaving 14 bases between the germline ends. The CDR3 length is 17 residues. The germline V gene has CDR1 SGHTA and CDR2 FQGNSA. CDR3 coding DNA: TGTGCCAGCAGCTTAGAGGAGGTAGCGTATAGCACAGATACGCAGTATTTT. Its translation is CASSLEEVAYSTDTQYF.

The V and J genes are TRBV7-8 and TRBJ1-5; 9 bases map to TRBD1. V trimming: 6 bases; J trimming: 7 bases; junction bases outside the gene matches: 10. CDR1 and CDR2 (germline): SGHVS, FQNEAQ. This CDR3 spans 15 amino acids. The CDR3 protein is CASSFGQGWGQPQHF. CDR3 coding DNA: TGTGCCAGCAGTTTTGGACAGGGGTGGGGACAGCCCCAGCATTTT.

The chain joins TRBV11-1 to TRBJ2-1; D is unclear. V lost 5 bases to trimming and J lost 6 bases, with 11 bases between them. Per the germline V gene, CDR1 is SGHAT and CDR2 is FQDESV (reference sequence). This CDR3 region has 13 residues. In DNA, the CDR3 is TGTGCCAGCAGCCCTGGGCTCTCCAATGAGCAGTTCTTC. It translates to CASSPGLSNEQFF. Filled out from reference TRBV11-1 and TRBJ2-1, the complete variable domain reads EAEVAQSPRYKITEKSQAVAFWCDPISGHATLYWYRQILGQGPELLVQFQDESVVDDSQLPKDRFSAERLKGVDSTLKIQPAELGDSAMYLCASSPGLSNEQFFGPGTRLTVL.

V usage is TRBV6-5 and J usage is TRBJ2-7; TRBD2 matches 8 bases. With 4 bases clipped from V and 4 bases from J, the junction kept 9 bases outside the gene matches. Germline assignment: CDR1 MNHEY and CDR2 SVGAGI. The CDR3 sequence is 15 residues long. The CDR3 here is CASSFRREENYEQYF. The CDR3 bases are TGTGCCAGCAGTTTCCGGCGGGAGGAGAATTACGAGCAGTACTTC.

V usage is TRBV27 and J usage is TRBJ2-5; 7 bases agree with TRBD2. J gave up 5 bases and V 4 bases, and 7 bases lay outside the gene matches. The CDR3 runs 14 residues. Germline-derived CDR1 and CDR2 are MNHEY and SMNVEV (reference sequence). CDR3 coding DNA: TGTGCCAGCAGTTCTCTCGGGAGGAGGGAGACCCAGTACTTC. Translated: CASSSLGRRETQYF.

This sequence joins TRBV14 and TRBJ1-1, with D hard to call. The V end was cut by 2 bases, the J end by 1 base, with 11 bases between. Germline lookup yields CDR1 SGHDN and CDR2 FVKESK. The CDR3 is 15 residues long. The CDR3 nucleotides read TGTGCCAGCAGCCAAAATTCGGTTCCGAACACTGAAGCTTTCTTT. Protein sequence: CASSQNSVPNTEAFF.

V usage is TRBV9 and J usage is TRBJ2-5; 7 bases map to TRBD2. Germline V gene data show CDR1 as SGDLS and CDR2 as YYNGEE. The CDR3 length is 17 residues. The J segment lost 1 base and the V segment lost 4 bases, leaving 13 bases of the junction unmatched. The CDR3 sequence: CASSPGRERALQETQYF. The CDR3 DNA follows: TGTGCCAGCAGCCCGGGGAGGGAGCGGGCCCTCCAAGAGACCCAGTACTTC. Filled out from reference TRBV9 and TRBJ2-5, the complete variable domain reads DSGVTQTPKHLITATGQRVTLRCSPRSGDLSVYWYQQSLDQGLQFLIQYYNGEERAKGNILERFSAQQFPDLHSELNLSSLELGDSALYFCASSPGRERALQETQYFGPGTRLLVL.